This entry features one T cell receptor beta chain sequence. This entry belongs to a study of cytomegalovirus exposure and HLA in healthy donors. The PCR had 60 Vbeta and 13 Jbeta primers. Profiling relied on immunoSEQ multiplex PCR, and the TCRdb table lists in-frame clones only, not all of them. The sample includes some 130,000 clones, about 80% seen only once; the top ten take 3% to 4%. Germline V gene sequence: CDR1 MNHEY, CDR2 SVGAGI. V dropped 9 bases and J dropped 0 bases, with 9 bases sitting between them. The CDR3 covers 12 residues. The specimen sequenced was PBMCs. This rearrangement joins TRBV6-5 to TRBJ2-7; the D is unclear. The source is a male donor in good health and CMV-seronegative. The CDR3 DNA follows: TGTGCCAGTAGGAGAGACTCCTACGAGCAGTACTTC. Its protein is CASRRDSYEQYF.